This is a list of T cell receptor beta chains from one sample in a study of cytomegalovirus exposure and HLA in healthy donors. Profiled with immunoSEQ multiplex PCR; TCRdb holds only in-frame clones, not every one. The table shows about 200,000 clones, with roughly 87% occurring only once. Sequenced input: PBMCs. The receptors were sampled from a man aged 35 to 55 in good health and CMV-seropositive. The CDR3 runs from the conserved cysteine through the conserved F or W. Fields, in order: CDR3 DNA, CDR3 protein, D gene, V gene, J gene, clone size. The D gene is left open where the match is weak. Clone size is given for some rows only: seen once, a few or many times, or a class if the clone is expanded.

CDR3nt: TGCAGTGCACCCGGGGGAGGGGAGCTGTTTTTT; CDR3aa: CSAPGGGELFF; d_gene: .; v_gene: TRBV20-1; j_gene: TRBJ2-2; abundance: .
CDR3nt: TGTGCCAGCTCACCCCTAGTAAGAGGGGGCCGGAATGGAAACACCATATATTTT; CDR3aa: CASSPLVRGGRNGNTIYF; d_gene: TRBD1; v_gene: TRBV18; j_gene: TRBJ1-3; abundance: once
CDR3nt: TGTGCCAGCAGGCTAGCGGGAGAGCTGTTTTTT; CDR3aa: CASRLAGELFF; d_gene: TRBD2; v_gene: TRBV7-8; j_gene: TRBJ2-2; abundance: once
CDR3nt: TGTGCCAGCTCACCAGGGGTAGGGGGCACTGAAGCTTTCTTT; CDR3aa: CASSPGVGGTEAFF; d_gene: .; v_gene: TRBV18; j_gene: TRBJ1-1; abundance: .
CDR3nt: TGTGCCAGCTCACCACCCGGGACAGGCCTCTCTGGGGCCAACGTCCTGACTTTC; CDR3aa: CASSPPGTGLSGANVLTF; d_gene: TRBD1; v_gene: TRBV18; j_gene: TRBJ2-6; abundance: few
CDR3nt: TGTGCCAGCAGCCCCAACAGACTAGCGGGGTTCACAGATACGCAGTATTTT; CDR3aa: CASSPNRLAGFTDTQYF; d_gene: TRBD2; v_gene: TRBV13; j_gene: TRBJ2-3; abundance: few
CDR3nt: TGTGCCAGCAGCGTAGGGCCGAGCGGGACTAGCACAGATACGCAGTATTTT; CDR3aa: CASSVGPSGTSTDTQYF; d_gene: TRBD2; v_gene: TRBV9; j_gene: TRBJ2-3; abundance: .
CDR3nt: TGTGCCAGCAGGCCGGGACAGGGTACCTACGAGCAGTACTTC; CDR3aa: CASRPGQGTYEQYF; d_gene: TRBD1; v_gene: TRBV6-6; j_gene: TRBJ2-7; abundance: .
CDR3nt: TGTGCCAGTGGAGGGGGACTACGACCCTACGAGCAGTACTTC; CDR3aa: CASGGGLRPYEQYF; d_gene: .; v_gene: TRBV19; j_gene: TRBJ2-7; abundance: .
CDR3nt: TGCGCCAGCAGCGCCATGACAGCTAGAGATGAAAAACTGTTTTTT; CDR3aa: CASSAMTARDEKLFF; d_gene: .; v_gene: TRBV5-1; j_gene: TRBJ1-4; abundance: .
CDR3nt: TGTGCCAGCAGCTCCGGGACAGAATACGAGCAGTACTTC; CDR3aa: CASSSGTEYEQYF; d_gene: TRBD1; v_gene: TRBV7-9; j_gene: TRBJ2-7; abundance: .
CDR3nt: TGCGCCAGCAGCTTGGTAGTGAACACTGAAGCTTTCTTT; CDR3aa: CASSLVVNTEAFF; d_gene: .; v_gene: TRBV5-1; j_gene: TRBJ1-1; abundance: .
CDR3nt: TGTGCCAGCCGGGGGGCGGTTATTGAAAAACTGTTTTTT; CDR3aa: CASRGAVIEKLFF; d_gene: .; v_gene: TRBV27; j_gene: TRBJ1-4; abundance: once
CDR3nt: TGTGCCTGGAGTGTACAGGGACGTTTCGGCTACACCTTC; CDR3aa: CAWSVQGRFGYTF; d_gene: .; v_gene: TRBV30; j_gene: TRBJ1-2; abundance: .
CDR3nt: TGTGCCAGTAGCCGCTACAGAACAACTAATGAAAAACTGTTTTTT; CDR3aa: CASSRYRTTNEKLFF; d_gene: .; v_gene: TRBV19; j_gene: TRBJ1-4; abundance: .
CDR3nt: TGTGCCACCAGAGACAGGGGGCAAGAGACCCAGTACTTC; CDR3aa: CATRDRGQETQYF; d_gene: TRBD1; v_gene: TRBV15; j_gene: TRBJ2-5; abundance: .
CDR3nt: TGTGCCAGCAGCTTCGGTGACAGGAAGGACTATGGCTACACCTTC; CDR3aa: CASSFGDRKDYGYTF; d_gene: .; v_gene: TRBV5-8; j_gene: TRBJ1-2; abundance: .
CDR3nt: TGTGCCAGCAGCTTGGACAGCTCCGAGCAGTACTTC; CDR3aa: CASSLDSSEQYF; d_gene: .; v_gene: TRBV9; j_gene: TRBJ2-7; abundance: once
CDR3nt: TGTGCCAGCTCACCAGGACAGGGCAGCACAGATACGCAGTATTTT; CDR3aa: CASSPGQGSTDTQYF; d_gene: TRBD1; v_gene: TRBV18; j_gene: TRBJ2-3; abundance: once
CDR3nt: TGTGCCAGCGGCCACAGGGGCTCTAAACTTGGCTACACCTTC; CDR3aa: CASGHRGSKLGYTF; d_gene: TRBD1; v_gene: TRBV27; j_gene: TRBJ1-2; abundance: .
CDR3nt: TGTGCCAGCAGTGAATCAACACACTCTGGGGCCAACGTCCTGACTTTC; CDR3aa: CASSESTHSGANVLTF; d_gene: .; v_gene: TRBV25-1; j_gene: TRBJ2-6; abundance: few
CDR3nt: TGTGCCAGCAGCTCCACGCGAGCGGGGGGCACCGGGGAGCTGTTTTTT; CDR3aa: CASSSTRAGGTGELFF; d_gene: TRBD2; v_gene: TRBV7-9; j_gene: TRBJ2-2; abundance: .